This T cell receptor beta chain was recorded in a study of blood T cell repertoires in COVID-19. The overall study: Spain, Italy and the United States supplied samples that represented acute and convalescent COVID-19. The cDNA or gDNA used as material had been derived from T cells, B-cell-depleted T cells, or PBMCs.

Germline CDR1 SGHKS, CDR2 YYEKEE (reference sequence). The CDR3 runs 14 residues. Trimming removed 0 bases at V and 4 bases at J, with 10 bases between. Under the authors' procedure: Amplified reference gene primers provided the basis for estimating nucleated cell counts. Libraries were prepared by immunoSEQ multiplex PCR; TCRdb keeps only in-frame clonotypes and omits some of them. V, J and clone size were drawn from that table, and D and trimming were deduced from the DNA. This repertoire shows roughly 300,000 clones, less than 90% found once; its top ten account for approximately 12%. This clone was counted a single time.

J is TRBJ1-2 and V is TRBV5-5; D unresolved. The TCR originated in a human donor in a cohort sampled during active COVID-19. The sequenced sample was peripheral blood. CDR3 sequence: CASSLDMGSYGYTF. In DNA, the CDR3 is TGTGCCAGCAGCTTGGATATGGGGAGCTATGGCTACACCTTC.